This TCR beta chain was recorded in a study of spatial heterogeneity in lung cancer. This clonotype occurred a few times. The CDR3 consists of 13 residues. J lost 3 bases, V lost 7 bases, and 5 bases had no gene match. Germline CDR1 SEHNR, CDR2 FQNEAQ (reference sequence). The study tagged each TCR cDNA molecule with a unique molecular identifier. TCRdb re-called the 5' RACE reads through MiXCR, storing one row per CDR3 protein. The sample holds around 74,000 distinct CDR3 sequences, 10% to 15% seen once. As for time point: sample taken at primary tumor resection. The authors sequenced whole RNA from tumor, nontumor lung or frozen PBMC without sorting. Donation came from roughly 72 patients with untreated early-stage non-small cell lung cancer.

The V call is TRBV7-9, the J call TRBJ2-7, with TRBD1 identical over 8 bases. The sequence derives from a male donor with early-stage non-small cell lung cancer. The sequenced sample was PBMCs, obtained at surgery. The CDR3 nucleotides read TGTGCCAGCACCGACAGGGGAGTCTACGAGCAGTACTTC. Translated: CASTDRGVYEQYF. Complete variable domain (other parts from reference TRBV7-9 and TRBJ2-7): DTGVSQNPRHKITKRGQNVTFRCDPISEHNRLYWYRQTLGQGPEFLTYFQNEAQLEKSRLLSDRFSAERPKGSFSTLEIQRTEQGDSAMYLCASTDRGVYEQYFGPGTRLTVT.